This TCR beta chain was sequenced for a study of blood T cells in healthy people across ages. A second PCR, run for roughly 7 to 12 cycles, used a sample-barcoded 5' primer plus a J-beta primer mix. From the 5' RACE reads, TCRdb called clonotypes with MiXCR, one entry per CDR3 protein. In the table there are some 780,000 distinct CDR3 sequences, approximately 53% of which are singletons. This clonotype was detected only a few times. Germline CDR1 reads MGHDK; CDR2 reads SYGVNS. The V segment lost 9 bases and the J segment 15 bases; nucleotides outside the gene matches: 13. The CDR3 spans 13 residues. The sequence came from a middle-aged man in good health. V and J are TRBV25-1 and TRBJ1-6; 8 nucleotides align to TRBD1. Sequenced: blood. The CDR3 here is CASTRQGTVLLHF. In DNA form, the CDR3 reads TGTGCCAGTACAAGACAGGGGACGGTTCTCCTCCACTTT.